Following are 28 T cell receptor beta chains from one sample sequenced in a study of Graves' ophthalmopathy and Graves' hyperthyroidism. Amplification of the TCR beta CDR3 regions used RNA transcripts (as template). Following a first-round RT-PCR that used HTBI primers, a second-round multiplex PCR was carried out. TCRdb re-derived calls from the multiplex PCR reads in MiXCR, one entry per CDR3 protein. The sample records 360,000 or so distinct CDR3 sequences, approximately 20% being singletons. Specimen: peripheral blood. The source is a woman aged 18-35 years with Graves' ophthalmopathy.

This sequence joins TRBV5-1 and TRBJ1-1, with D possibly matching TRBD1 (5 bases). The CDR3 has 16 amino acids. V was cut by 5 bases and J by 0 bases, with 17 bases left in between. The V gene's germline CDR1 is SGHRS and CDR2 YFSETQ. This CDR3 is CASSSGDAYLNTEAFF. CDR3 in DNA: TGCGCCAGCAGTTCTGGGGACGCCTACCTGAACACTGAAGCTTTCTTT.

This clonotype was detected ten times or more. V and J are TRBV12-3 or TRBV12-4 and TRBJ1-5, with D unresolved. With 6 bases removed from V and 3 bases from J, the gap between germline ends came to 12 bases. CDR3 length: 14 amino acids. CDR3 sequence (DNA): TGTGCCAGCAGCCTCGGCCCACCCAATCAGCCCCAGCATTTT. Its translation is CASSLGPPNQPQHF.

This clonotype was detected ten times or more. This chain connects TRBV28 to TRBJ2-5; no firm D call. CDR3 length equals 13 residues. The V end lost 6 bases, the J end lost 6 bases, and 14 bases lay between the germline ends. Germline CDR1 and CDR2: MDHEN and SYDVKM. The CDR3 is CASRGGTRKTQYF. CDR3 bases: TGTGCCAGCAGGGGTGGAACGCGAAAGACCCAGTACTTC.

The sample holds many counts of this clonotype. The chain employs TRBV20-1 and TRBJ1-1; a weak D match, TRBD1 (6 bases). Trimming took 8 bases from V and 1 from J, leaving 17 bases between them. CDR1 and CDR2 (germline): DFQATT, SNEGSKA (reference sequence). CDR3 size: 14 residues. CDR3 amino acids: CSQKRGQSNTEAFF. CDR3 sequence (DNA): TGCAGTCAGAAGCGGGGGCAGTCGAACACTGAAGCTTTCTTT.

This clonotype has a count of ten or more. V is TRBV27 and J is TRBJ2-1; D is undetermined. Trimming cost V 7 bases and J 6 bases, with 16 bases left between them. The CDR3 length is 14 residues. Germline V CDR1 and CDR2: MNHEY, SMNVEV (reference sequence). The CDR3 DNA reads as TGTGCCAGCAAGTGGGCAGGCGGTGGCAATGAGCAGTTCTTC. This sequence encodes CASKWAGGGNEQFF.

This clonotype has ten or more counts. The rearrangement links TRBV19 to TRBJ1-2; no definite D call. The CDR3 covers 13 residues. Trimming shortened V by 11 bases and J by 8 bases, and 21 bases separated the two germline ends. The V gene's germline CDR1 is LNHDA and CDR2 SQIVND (reference sequence). Here the CDR3 reads CACQEGPLEGYTF. CDR3 nucleotide sequence: TGTGCCTGCCAGGAGGGCCCCCTCGAGGGCTACACCTTC.

At least ten counts were recorded for this clonotype. The chain links TRBV9 to TRBJ2-7, with 7 bases fitting TRBD2. CDR1 and CDR2 from the germline V gene are SGDLS and YYNGEE. V lost 0 bases, J lost 1 base, and 19 bases stayed unmatched. This CDR3 comprises 20 residues. CDR3 sequence reads: CASSVEGMWNGGGPSYEQYF. DNA of the CDR3: TGTGCCAGCAGCGTAGAAGGAATGTGGAATGGCGGGGGACCTTCCTACGAGCAGTACTTC.

This rearrangement joins TRBV2 to TRBJ1-1, with no clear D. Germline values: CDR1 SNHLY, CDR2 FYNNEI. This CDR3 is built from 14 residues. The V and J ends lost 5 bases and 7 bases respectively, with 17 bases between them. CDR3 loop: CASSPVTNNDEAFF. The CDR3 region has the DNA TGTGCCAGCAGTCCGGTCACGAACAACGATGAAGCTTTCTTT.

This clonotype was seen at least ten times. The chain has TRBV7-6 and TRBJ1-3, with unresolved D. This CDR3 region has 15 residues. Germline loops: CDR1 SGHVS, CDR2 FNYEAQ. The ends were cut back, 1 base at V and 0 bases at J, with 7 bases in the middle. DNA of the CDR3: TGTGCCAGCAGCTTAGTCCGCGGCTCTGGAAACACCATATATTTT. It codes for CASSLVRGSGNTIYF. The full variable domain, rest sourced from reference TRBV7-6 and TRBJ1-3, is GAGVSQSPRYKVTKRGQDVALRCDPISGHVSLYWYRQALGQGPEFLTYFNYEAQQDKSGLPNDRFSAERPEGSISTLTIQRTEQRDSAMYRCASSLVRGSGNTIYFGEGSWLTVV.

This clonotype was observed many times. The rearrangement joins TRBV20-1 to TRBJ2-7; TRBD2 matches at 9 bases. The CDR3 sequence is 14 residues long. Germline CDR1 reads DFQATT; CDR2 reads SNEGSKA (reference sequence). After removal of 5 bases from V and 4 bases from J, the junction contained 9 bases not matched to a gene. The CDR3 DNA follows: TGCAGTGCTCTTCGGGGACTAGCTTGGTACGAGCAGTACTTC. Its translation is CSALRGLAWYEQYF.

This clonotype was seen repeatedly, ten times or more. CDR3 in amino acids: CASSDTQIGGSNTGELFF. The DNA for the CDR3 is TGTGCCAGCAGCGACACCCAAATAGGGGGTTCGAACACCGGGGAGCTGTTTTTT. The chain couples TRBV11-2 to TRBJ2-2, with D perhaps matching TRBD1 (6 bases). The germline V gene encodes CDR1 SGHAT and CDR2 FQNNGV. The CDR3 loop spans 18 amino acids. V lost 5 bases and J 0 bases, leaving 19 bases between the germline ends.

This chain connects TRBV6-1 to TRBJ2-7; D might be TRBD2 (5 bases). Germline V gene data show CDR1 as MNHNS and CDR2 as SASEGT. With 11 bases removed from V and 3 bases from J, the gap between germline ends came to 17 bases. The CDR3 covers 13 residues. The CDR3 loop is CAAEGSYDYEQYF. CDR3 in DNA: TGTGCCGCCGAGGGTTCGTACGACTACGAGCAGTACTTC.

This clonotype was observed many times. V usage is TRBV5-1 and J usage is TRBJ2-7; D remains ambiguous. CDR3 length equals 17 residues. The germline V gene has CDR1 SGHRS and CDR2 YFSETQ. Trimming left V 0 bases short and J 3 bases short, with 19 bases between. The DNA for the CDR3 is TGCGCCAGCAGCTTGGCCGCGTCTGGGAATCATATCTACGAGCAGTACTTC. Its protein product is CASSLAASGNHIYEQYF.

The chain is built from TRBV19 and TRBJ1-1; D uncertain. CDR1 LNHDA and CDR2 SQIVND come from the germline V gene (reference sequence). This CDR3 contains 10 residues. Trimming left V 8 bases short and J 13 bases short, with 14 bases between. In DNA, the CDR3 is TGTGCCAGTGGTTCCGTGCACGGTTTCTTT. This translates into CASGSVHGFF.

The chain has TRBV28 and TRBJ2-5; 7 bases line up with TRBD2. CDR3 length: 13 amino acids. Germline lookup yields CDR1 MDHEN and CDR2 SYDVKM. With V trimmed by 7 bases and J by 5 bases, 7 bases remained unmatched. CDR3 nucleotides: TGTGCCAGCATAGCCAGGGAGGGCGAGACCCAGTACTTC. Amino acids: CASIAREGETQYF.

This clonotype has ten or more counts. This rearrangement joins TRBV11-2 to TRBJ2-2; 8 bases match TRBD1. J lost 3 bases, V lost 5 bases, and 14 bases had no gene match. CDR1 is SGHAT, CDR2 FQNNGV, per germline. The CDR3 consists of 18 residues. The CDR3 nucleotides are TGTGCCAGCAGCCGACATTCACCCGGACAGGGAGACACCGGGGAGCTGTTTTTT. This encodes CASSRHSPGQGDTGELFF.

This clonotype was counted ten times or more. This chain joins TRBV12-3 or TRBV12-4 and TRBJ1-5; TRBD1 matches at 9 bases. CDR3 length: 14 residues. V shed 7 bases, J shed 4 bases, and the junction held 5 bases outside the gene matches. The CDR3 loop is CASKRQGGNQPQHF. CDR3 nucleotide sequence: TGTGCCAGCAAAAGACAGGGGGGGAATCAGCCCCAGCATTTT.

This clonotype was detected ten times or more. V usage is TRBV6-2 or TRBV6-3 and J usage is TRBJ2-7, with D hard to call. The CDR3 loop spans 12 amino acids. V was clipped by 2 bases and J by 9 bases, with 11 bases between them. Germline loops: CDR1 MNHEY, CDR2 SVGEGT. CDR3 in amino acids: CASSYPHPGQYF. The CDR3 nucleotides read TGTGCCAGCAGTTACCCCCATCCGGGGCAGTACTTC.

CDR3 region: CASSFAGGGSSYEQYF. The CDR3 coding sequence is TGTGCCAGCAGCTTTGCGGGAGGGGGGAGCTCCTACGAGCAGTACTTC. The chain combines TRBV7-2 with TRBJ2-7; 9 nucleotides line up with TRBD2. J was trimmed by 0 bases and V by 3 bases; bases with no gene match: 6. Germline V gives CDR1 SGHTA, CDR2 FQGNSA. The CDR3 consists of 16 residues.

This chain uses TRBV5-1 with TRBJ1-1; no reliable D call. The CDR3 totals 13 residues. Trimming cost V 0 bases and J 7 bases, with 10 bases left between them. Germline CDR1 is SGHRS and CDR2 is YFSETQ. CDR3 in amino acids: CASSLEGTSEAFF. For the CDR3, the DNA is TGCGCCAGCAGCTTGGAAGGAACTAGTGAAGCTTTCTTT.

The chain carries TRBV11-2 and TRBJ2-5, with 10 bases that match TRBD1. The V gene end was trimmed by 5 bases and the J gene end by 4 bases; junction bases not matched to a gene: 10. The CDR3 has 16 residues. From germline, CDR1 is SGHAT and CDR2 FQNNGV. The CDR3 DNA follows: TGTGCCAGCAGCACCCGGACAGGGGGAACCCTAGAGACCCAGTACTTC. This codes for CASSTRTGGTLETQYF. Filled out from reference TRBV11-2 and TRBJ2-5, the complete variable domain reads EAGVAQSPRYKIIEKRQSVAFWCNPISGHATLYWYQQILGQGPKLLIQFQNNGVVDDSQLPKDRFSAERLKGVDSTLKIQPAKLEDSAVYLCASSTRTGGTLETQYFGPGTRLLVL.

The chain recombines TRBV7-2 with TRBJ1-1; no reliable D call. CDR1 is SGHTA and CDR2 is FQGNSA in the germline V gene. This CDR3 is built from 13 residues. V dropped 0 bases and J dropped 7 bases, with 9 bases sitting between them. In nucleotides, the CDR3 is TGTGCCAGCAGCTTAGCCCGAACCAGTGAAGCTTTCTTT. The encoded protein is CASSLARTSEAFF.

This sequence joins TRBV4-2 and TRBJ1-2; possibly TRBD1 for D (6 bases). The CDR3 runs 16 residues. Per the germline V gene, CDR1 is LGHNA and CDR2 is YNFKEQ. Trimming took 0 bases from V and 2 from J, leaving 13 bases between them. CDR3 sequence reads: CASSQDFGQGNYGYTF. The CDR3 DNA reads TGTGCCAGCAGCCAAGATTTTGGTCAGGGGAACTATGGCTACACCTTC.

Ten or more counts support this clonotype. The chain joins TRBV9 to TRBJ1-5; TRBD1 aligns across 7 bases. The CDR3 totals 16 residues. J lost 3 bases, V lost 4 bases, and 10 bases had no gene match. Germline assignment: CDR1 SGDLS and CDR2 YYNGEE. CDR3 amino acids: CASSPHDRDLNQPQHF. The CDR3 DNA is TGTGCCAGCAGCCCCCACGACAGGGACCTCAATCAGCCCCAGCATTTT.

This clonotype was detected many times. The chain carries TRBV29-1 and TRBJ1-6, with a weak D call TRBD1 (5 bases). The CDR3 has 14 residues. V was shortened by 4 bases and J by 3 bases, with 10 bases between the two germline ends. Germline CDR1 is SQVTM and CDR2 is ANQGSEA. The CDR3 reads CSVADSVYNSPLHF. In DNA form, the CDR3 reads TGCAGCGTTGCCGACAGTGTCTATAATTCACCCCTCCACTTT.

The chain links TRBV7-9 to TRBJ2-5, with 8 bases lining up with TRBD1. The V gene end was trimmed by 6 bases and the J gene end by 1 base; junction bases not matched to a gene: 4. This CDR3 is built from 14 residues. CDR1 and CDR2 from the germline V gene are SEHNR and FQNEAQ (reference sequence). This CDR3 is CASRATGGQETQYF. The CDR3, as DNA: TGTGCCAGCAGGGCTACAGGGGGCCAAGAGACCCAGTACTTC.

This clonotype occurred many times. The DNA for the CDR3 is TGTGCCAGCAGCTCAGGAGGGCGGGGCCTGCCCAACACTGAAGCTTTCTTT. Protein: CASSSGGRGLPNTEAFF. The V call is TRBV5-4, the J call TRBJ1-1; possibly TRBD1 for D (5 bases). This CDR3 is 17 amino acids long. In germline, CDR1 is SGHNT, CDR2 YYREEE (reference sequence). V dropped 3 bases and J dropped 2 bases, with 20 bases sitting between them. Full variable domain (remainder filled in from reference TRBV5-4 and TRBJ1-1): ETGVTQSPTHLIKTRGQQVTLRCSSQSGHNTVSWYQQALGQGPQFIFQYYREEENGRGNFPPRFSGLQFPNYSSELNVNALELDDSALYLCASSSGGRGLPNTEAFFGQGTRLTVV.

This clonotype occurred many times. The chain links TRBV6-2 or TRBV6-3 to TRBJ2-7; D remains ambiguous. Germline assignment: CDR1 MNHEY and CDR2 SVGEGT. The ends were cut back, 0 bases at V and 5 bases at J, with 8 bases in the middle. The CDR3 is made up of 13 amino acids. The CDR3 spells CASSYSAWHEQYF. CDR3 coding DNA: TGTGCCAGCAGTTACTCCGCTTGGCACGAGCAGTACTTC.